A single sample gave rise to the 31 T cell receptor beta chains below, sequenced in a study of CD8 T cells in ankylosing spondylitis. Antigens of these TCRs are unknown. TCRdb ran MiXCR on the 5' RACE reads and lists one entry per CDR3 protein. This sample has about 390,000 distinct CDR3 sequences, with around 20% found just once. Study-wide points: Ankylosing spondylitis blood appeared to carry a characteristic TCR beta motif of roughly eight highly homologous variants.

Sequencing was performed on blood, either unsorted or a sorted T cell fraction (not recorded which). These receptors were obtained from a male donor with ankylosing spondylitis.

This clonotype was detected only a few times. The J gene is TRBJ2-5, the V gene TRBV29-1; D call uncertain. The CDR3 sequence is 11 residues long. The germline V and J ends were trimmed by 6 bases and 7 bases, with 12 bases remaining between them. Germline V CDR1 and CDR2: SQVTM, ANQGSEA. In DNA, the CDR3 is TGCAGCGTGGGCCGGGCTGGGACCCAGTACTTC. Protein product: CSVGRAGTQYF. Full variable domain (missing parts from reference TRBV29-1 and TRBJ2-5): SAVISQKPSRDICQRGTSLTIQCQVDSQVTMMFWYRQQPGQSLTLIATANQGSEATYESGFVIDKFPISRPNLTFSTLTVSNMSPEDSSIYLCSVGRAGTQYFGPGTRLLVL.

In its sample, this clonotype was seen once. The rearrangement uses TRBV2 and TRBJ2-6; perhaps TRBD1 as D (6 bases). The V end lost 3 bases, the J end lost 0 bases, and 9 bases lay between the germline ends. Germline CDR1 is SNHLY and CDR2 is FYNNEI. This CDR3 has 16 residues. CDR3 loop: CASSDNRDSGANVLTF. In nucleotides, the CDR3 is TGTGCCAGCAGTGACAACAGGGACTCTGGGGCCAACGTCCTGACTTTC.

This chain connects TRBV7-3 to TRBJ2-3, with 10 bases identical to TRBD1. This CDR3 is 15 amino acids long. Germline-derived CDR1 and CDR2 are SGHTA and FQGTGA. V lost 5 bases, J lost 2 bases, and 4 bases stayed unmatched. The CDR3 region is CASSPTGGFTDTQYF. The DNA of the CDR3 is TGTGCCAGCAGCCCGACAGGGGGCTTCACAGATACGCAGTATTTT. The full variable domain, with the rest looked up from reference TRBV7-3 and TRBJ2-3, is GAGVSQTPSNKVTEKGKYVELRCDPISGHTALYWYRQSLGQGPEFLIYFQGTGAADDSGLPNDRFFAVRPEGSVSTLKIQRTERGDSAVYLCASSPTGGFTDTQYFGPGTRLTVL.

The J gene is TRBJ2-2, the V gene TRBV27; D is undetermined. V gave up 7 bases and J gave up 0 bases, with 15 bases separating them. Germline CDR1 reads MNHEY; CDR2 reads SMNVEV (reference sequence). This CDR3 is built from 16 residues. CDR3 in DNA: TGTGCCAGCACCCTAACCAGACCTTCGAACACCGGGGAGCTGTTTTTT. The encoded protein is CASTLTRPSNTGELFF.

Regarding this clonotype: A much larger clone lies one base from this, so it may be a read error. The rearrangement links TRBV12-3 or TRBV12-4 to TRBJ1-6, with TRBD1 matching over 10 bases. CDR3 size: 15 residues. CDR3 protein: CASSLLGTGESPIHF. The CDR3 coding sequence is TGTGCCAGCAGTTTACTAGGGACAGGGGAATCACCCATCCACTTT.

In its sample, this clonotype was seen many times. J is TRBJ2-1 and V is TRBV29-1; D tentatively reads TRBD1 or TRBD2 (5 bases each). Germline CDR1 and CDR2: SQVTM and ANQGSEA. The CDR3 loop spans 11 amino acids. Trimming shortened V by 8 bases and J by 5 bases, and 10 bases separated the two germline ends. The CDR3 DNA follows: TGCAGCTACGGGGCGGACAATGAGCAGTTCTTC. This codes for CSYGADNEQFF.

In its sample, this clonotype was seen a few times. The chain recombines TRBV5-1 with TRBJ2-7; 7 positions agree with TRBD1. Germline CDR1 is SGHRS and CDR2 is YFSETQ. V shed 4 bases, J shed 2 bases, and the junction held 15 bases outside the gene matches. The CDR3 length is 17 residues. CDR3 DNA: TGCGCCAGCAGCCGTGACGGAATGGGACAGAGTACCTACGAGCAGTACTTC. Protein: CASSRDGMGQSTYEQYF.

J is TRBJ2-5 and V is TRBV11-2; TRBD2 matches at 13 bases. The CDR3 runs 17 residues. V lost 5 bases and J lost 3; bases outside the gene matches: 9. Germline CDR1 reads SGHAT; CDR2 reads FQNNGV. CDR3 DNA sequence: TGTGCCAGCAGCCCAAGGACTAGCGGGAGCGCCAAAGAGACCCAGTACTTC. This sequence encodes CASSPRTSGSAKETQYF.

This clonotype has a handful of counts. The rearrangement links TRBV5-6 to TRBJ2-4, with D unresolved. The CDR3 runs 15 residues. CDR1 is SGHDT, CDR2 YYEEEE, per germline. Trimming took off 4 bases at V and 0 bases at J, with 11 bases between the two ends. The CDR3 nucleotides are TGTGCCAGCAGCGCCAACGTTATAGCCAAAAACATTCAGTACTTC. This translates into CASSANVIAKNIQYF.

This clonotype was seen only a few times. The chain combines TRBV28 with TRBJ2-7; weak D call: TRBD2 (6 bases). The V end was cut by 2 bases, the J end by 0 bases, with 20 bases between. Germline V CDR1 and CDR2: MDHEN, SYDVKM. The CDR3 length is 18 residues. For the CDR3, the DNA is TGTGCCAGCAGTTTAATCGGATTTTTTGGGACTTTCTCCTACGAGCAGTACTTC. Translation: CASSLIGFFGTFSYEQYF.

Only one count was recorded for this clonotype. V is TRBV20-1 and J is TRBJ1-5; 10 bases align to TRBD1. The CDR3 length is 17 residues. CDR1 is DFQATT and CDR2 is SNEGSKA in the germline V gene (reference sequence). Germline trimming cut 2 bases from V and 3 bases from J; bases unmatched to any gene: 10. CDR3 amino acids: CSARPGTGVIYNQPQHF. CDR3 DNA: TGCAGTGCTAGACCCGGGACAGGGGTTATCTACAATCAGCCCCAGCATTTT.

The rearrangement links TRBV7-2 to TRBJ2-3, with TRBD2 identical over 10 bases. There are 16 residues in the CDR3. From germline, CDR1 is SGHTA and CDR2 FQGNSA. The trim removed 5 bases at V and 2 bases at J, leaving 7 bases unmatched. The CDR3 is CASSHSLAGFTDTQYF. In DNA form, the CDR3 reads TGTGCCAGCAGCCACTCACTAGCGGGGTTCACAGATACGCAGTATTTT.

The chain has TRBV29-1 and TRBJ2-3, with 9 bases lining up with TRBD2. The CDR3 is 21 residues long. J was trimmed by 4 bases and V by 6 bases; bases with no gene match: 29. Germline V gene data show CDR1 as SQVTM and CDR2 as ANQGSEA. The CDR3 loop is CSVPGQNRVGGRAVGSDTQYF. For the CDR3, the DNA is TGCAGCGTCCCGGGACAGAATCGAGTGGGCGGGAGGGCCGTCGGCTCAGATACGCAGTATTTT.

V usage is TRBV7-9 and J usage is TRBJ2-1; unclear D gene. The V gene lost 0 bases and the J gene lost 2 bases, with 8 bases spanning the gap. This CDR3 contains 15 residues. Looked up from germline, CDR1 is SEHNR and CDR2 is FQNEAQ (reference sequence). The CDR3 DNA follows: TGTGCCAGCAGCTTAGCTCGCGTAACCTACAATGAGCAGTTCTTC. As protein: CASSLARVTYNEQFF.

This clonotype occurred a few times. For the CDR3, the DNA is TGCGCCAGCAGCCAAGATGGAAGCGGGGCCCCAGATACGCAGTATTTT. Translated, it gives CASSQDGSGAPDTQYF. This rearrangement joins TRBV4-1 to TRBJ2-3, with 7 bases matching TRBD2. The V gene end was trimmed by 0 bases and the J gene end by 4 bases; junction bases not matched to a gene: 7. Per germline, CDR1 MGHRA and CDR2 YSYEKL. The CDR3 has 16 residues.

This sequence joins TRBV29-1 and TRBJ2-5; a possible D gene is TRBD1 (5 bases). V was clipped by 5 bases and J by 2 bases, with 12 bases between them. Germline V gives CDR1 SQVTM, CDR2 ANQGSEA. This CDR3 has 13 amino acids. CDR3 loop: CSVRQGGQETQYF. The CDR3 DNA follows: TGCAGCGTTCGTCAGGGTGGGCAAGAGACCCAGTACTTC.

This clonotype has just a few counts. V usage is TRBV20-1 and J usage is TRBJ2-1, with unresolved D. The germline CDR1 and CDR2 sequences are DFQATT and SNEGSKA (reference sequence). There are 11 residues in the CDR3. Trimming left V 5 bases short and J 3 bases short, with 5 bases between. As DNA, the CDR3 is TGCAGTGCTGCGGTCTACAATGAGCAGTTCTTC. This encodes CSAAVYNEQFF.

The rearrangement links TRBV7-3 to TRBJ2-3, with 11 bases identical to TRBD2. Germline V lookup: CDR1 SGHTA, CDR2 FQGTGA. The J segment lost 5 bases and the V segment lost 5 bases, leaving 6 bases of the junction unmatched. The CDR3 spans 15 residues. CDR3 residues: CASSRRLAGLDTQYF. CDR3 in DNA: TGTGCCAGCAGCAGGAGACTAGCGGGATTAGATACGCAGTATTTT.

This clonotype was seen more than once but under ten times. This chain uses TRBV5-6 with TRBJ1-1; no reliable D call. Looked up from germline, CDR1 is SGHDT and CDR2 is YYEEEE. V lost 0 bases to trimming and J lost 4 bases, with 7 bases between them. CDR3 length: 13 amino acids. The CDR3 is CASSLVWGTEAFF. The CDR3 nucleotides are TGTGCCAGCAGCTTGGTATGGGGCACTGAAGCTTTCTTT.

A remark on this clonotype: Mismatch with germline at one junction end may stem from a read error. J is TRBJ2-7 and V is TRBV5-1; TRBD1 or TRBD2 may be the D gene (6 bases each). Per germline, CDR1 SGHRS and CDR2 YFSETQ. CDR3 length: 15 residues. The chain's CDR3 is CACSRDLGGYYEQYF. The CDR3 bases are TGCGCCTGCAGCCGAGATTTGGGGGGCTACTACGAGCAGTACTTC.

The chain carries TRBV28 and TRBJ1-5; unclear D gene. This CDR3 has 13 residues. Per germline, CDR1 MDHEN and CDR2 SYDVKM. V was trimmed by 5 bases and J by 7 bases, leaving 12 bases between them. The CDR3 spells CASSRARPQPQHF. Written as DNA, the CDR3 is TGTGCCAGCAGTCGCGCTAGACCACAGCCCCAGCATTTT. The full variable domain, completed using reference TRBV28 and TRBJ1-5, is DVKVTQSSRYLVKRTGEKVFLECVQDMDHENMFWYRQDPGLGLRLIYFSYDVKMKEKGDIPEGYSVSREKKERFSLILESASTNQTSMYLCASSRARPQPQHFGDGTRLSIL.

This clonotype was seen only a few times. The genes are TRBV7-9 and TRBJ2-7, with TRBD1 matching over 12 bases. Germline V gene data show CDR1 as SEHNR and CDR2 as FQNEAQ (reference sequence). The CDR3 is 15 amino acids. Trimming removed 5 bases from V and 7 bases from J; junction bases left unmatched: 9. The CDR3 protein is CASSTSGTGGREQYF. The CDR3 region has the DNA TGTGCCAGCAGCACTTCCGGGACAGGGGGCCGGGAGCAGTACTTC.

The chain employs TRBV7-3 and TRBJ1-1; no definite D call. The CDR3 loop spans 13 amino acids. Trimming took 0 bases from V and 5 from J, leaving 7 bases between them. In germline, CDR1 is SGHTA, CDR2 FQGTGA. The CDR3 region has the DNA TGTGCCAGCAGCTTAACCCTCGGAACTGAAGCTTTCTTT. It translates to CASSLTLGTEAFF.

The rearrangement joins TRBV4-2 to TRBJ2-7; D is perhaps TRBD2 (7 bases). V was trimmed by 3 bases and J by 5 bases, leaving 17 bases between them. This CDR3 spans 15 amino acids. The germline V gene has CDR1 LGHNA and CDR2 YNFKEQ. CDR3 nucleotide sequence: TGTGCCAGCAGCCAGGGGGGGCCTGTTGTCCACGAGCAGTACTTC. It translates to CASSQGGPVVHEQYF.

The chain links TRBV11-2 to TRBJ2-7; TRBD2 matches 12 bases. V gave up 4 bases and J gave up 5 bases; unmatched junction bases: 18. Looked up from germline, CDR1 is SGHAT and CDR2 is FQNNGV. The CDR3 consists of 19 residues. CDR3 in DNA: TGTGCCAGCAGCTCCCTAGCGGGGGCCCTAGCGGGAGGGCTAAACGAGCAGTACTTC. Residues: CASSSLAGALAGGLNEQYF.

V gene TRBV7-8 combines with J gene TRBJ1-3; D gene ambiguous. The CDR3 sequence is 14 residues long. CDR1 is SGHVS and CDR2 is FQNEAQ in the germline V gene. The ends were cut back, 4 bases at V and 8 bases at J, with 15 bases in the middle. CDR3 residues: CASSYPSPGDTIYF. CDR3 coding DNA: TGTGCCAGCAGCTACCCTAGCCCCGGAGACACCATATATTTT.

This clonotype has a count of ten or more. J is TRBJ1-5 and V is TRBV12-3 or TRBV12-4; TRBD1 is a possible D gene (5 bases). This CDR3 is 14 amino acids long. With 6 bases removed from V and 3 bases from J, the gap between germline ends came to 12 bases. The CDR3 here is CASRVTEPNQPQHF. DNA for the CDR3: TGTGCCAGCAGGGTGACAGAGCCCAATCAGCCCCAGCATTTT.

A few counts support this clonotype. The V and J genes are TRBV5-1 and TRBJ1-3; 7 nucleotides align to TRBD1. The CDR3 spans 16 residues. The J segment lost 4 bases and the V segment lost 3 bases, leaving 10 bases of the junction unmatched. CDR1 SGHRS and CDR2 YFSETQ come from the germline V gene. CDR3 residues: CASSSPGTEFGNTIYF. In DNA, the CDR3 is TGCGCCAGCAGCTCCCCCGGGACAGAGTTCGGAAACACCATATATTTT.

The V and J genes are TRBV5-1 and TRBJ1-1, with D unclear. The V end lost 0 bases, the J end lost 2 bases, and 20 bases lay between the germline ends. CDR3 size: 18 residues. The germline V gene has CDR1 SGHRS and CDR2 YFSETQ. The CDR3 is CASSLAPRGRFDNTEAFF. Written as DNA, the CDR3 is TGCGCCAGCAGCTTGGCTCCGCGAGGGAGATTCGATAACACTGAAGCTTTCTTT.

This chain uses TRBV6-2 or TRBV6-3 with TRBJ2-1; no definite D call. The CDR3 totals 12 residues. V dropped 7 bases and J dropped 3 bases, with 7 bases sitting between them. The germline V gene has CDR1 MNHEY and CDR2 SVGEGT. The CDR3 sequence: CASTTNYNEQFF. CDR3 sequence (DNA): TGTGCCAGCACTACCAACTACAATGAGCAGTTCTTC.

This clonotype was seen a handful of times. The chain uses TRBV28 and TRBJ1-2; D gene uncertain. Looked up from germline, CDR1 is MDHEN and CDR2 is SYDVKM. V dropped 3 bases and J dropped 4 bases, with 18 bases sitting between them. The CDR3 is made up of 16 amino acids. In nucleotides, the CDR3 is TGTGCCAGCAGTTTCCTGGGCAGGAGAAGTTCCTATGGCTACACCTTC. Encoded protein: CASSFLGRRSSYGYTF.